Sequencing of this TCR beta chain was carried out in a study of cytomegalovirus exposure and HLA in healthy donors. Study conclusions and caveats: Rarity characterized most TCR sequences, yet some public TCRs appeared in many donors. Because they were indistinguishable, some V segments, including TRBV6-2 and TRBV6-3, were excluded. A later analysis by the authors found several of the most significant clusters apparently linked to common viral pathogens.

Both 60 Vbeta primers and 13 Jbeta primers went into the PCR. Clones were sequenced by immunoSEQ multiplex PCR, and TCRdb holds only the in-frame ones, with some missing. The table lists 90,000 to 110,000 clones, around 74% of them singletons. The CDR3 loop spans 14 amino acids. Trimming left V 5 bases short and J 8 bases short, with 18 bases between. Germline-derived CDR1 and CDR2 are SGHVS and FQNEAQ. Notes on this clone: Antigen specificity is unknown.

V usage is TRBV7-8 and J usage is TRBJ1-2; no clear D gene. The sequenced sample consisted of PBMCs. The TCR comes from a woman between 35 and 50 years old in good health and CMV-seropositive. The CDR3 DNA reads as TGTGCCAGCAGCCCCATATCCGGGAGTCGGGGCTACACCTTC. Translated, it gives CASSPISGSRGYTF.